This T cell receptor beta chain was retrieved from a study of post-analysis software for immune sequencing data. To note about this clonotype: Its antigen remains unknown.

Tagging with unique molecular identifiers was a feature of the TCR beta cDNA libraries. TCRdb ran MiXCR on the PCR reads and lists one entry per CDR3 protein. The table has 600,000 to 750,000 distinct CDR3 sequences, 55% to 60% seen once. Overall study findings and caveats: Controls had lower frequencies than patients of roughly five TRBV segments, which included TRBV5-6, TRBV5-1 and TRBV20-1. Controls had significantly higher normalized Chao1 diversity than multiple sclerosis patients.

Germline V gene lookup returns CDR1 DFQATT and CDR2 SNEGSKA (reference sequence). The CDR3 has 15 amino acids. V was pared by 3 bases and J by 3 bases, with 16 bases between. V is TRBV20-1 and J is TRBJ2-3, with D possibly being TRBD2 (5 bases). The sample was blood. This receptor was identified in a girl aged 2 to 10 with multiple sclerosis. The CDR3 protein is CSASSPGYETDTQYF. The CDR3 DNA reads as TGCAGTGCTAGTTCTCCGGGGTACGAGACAGATACGCAGTATTTT.